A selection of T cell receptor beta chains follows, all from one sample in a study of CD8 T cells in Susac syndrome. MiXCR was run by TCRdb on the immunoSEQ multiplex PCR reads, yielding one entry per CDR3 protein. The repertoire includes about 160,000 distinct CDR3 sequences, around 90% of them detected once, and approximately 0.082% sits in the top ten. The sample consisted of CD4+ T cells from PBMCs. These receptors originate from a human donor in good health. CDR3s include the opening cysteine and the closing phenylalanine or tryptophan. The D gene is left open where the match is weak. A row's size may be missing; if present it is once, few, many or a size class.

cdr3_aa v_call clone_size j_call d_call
CSAIDGANYGYTF TRBV29-1 - TRBJ1-2 -
CSASLPGSSYNEQFF TRBV20-1 - TRBJ2-1 -
CASSAQGGVRSPLHF TRBV4-3 - TRBJ1-6 -
CASSPWQSGKVWTEAFF TRBV4-3 - TRBJ1-1 -
CASSPEGDQPQHF TRBV7-9 - TRBJ1-5 -
CASSVGQGAVGELFF TRBV9 - TRBJ2-2 TRBD1
CASSLGGYQETQYF TRBV7-9 few TRBJ2-5 -
CASKSGGRAKNIQYF TRBV27 - TRBJ2-4 TRBD2
CASSDPTRGPTDTQYF TRBV25-1 - TRBJ2-3 -
CASSLLHGYTF TRBV7-9 - TRBJ1-2 -
CAVQGYNEQFF TRBV7-9 - TRBJ2-1 -
CASSLGAGGPERTGELFF TRBV5-6 - TRBJ2-2 TRBD1
CASNLRQDITGELFF TRBV7-9 - TRBJ2-2 -
CASSRTGTPYNEQFF TRBV2 - TRBJ2-1 -
CASQTGGTEAFF TRBV6-6 - TRBJ1-1 -
CASSLDPRENEQFF TRBV5-1 once TRBJ2-1 -
CSARGRRGGELFF TRBV20-1 - TRBJ2-2 -
CSVPLTSGRVNEQFF TRBV29-1 - TRBJ2-1 TRBD2
CSATLTGSYEQYF TRBV20-1 - TRBJ2-7 TRBD1
CASSFEGQNTEAFF TRBV7-9 - TRBJ1-1 -
CASSQGVSMLQFF TRBV14 - TRBJ2-1 -
CASSPLAGGLGTEAFF TRBV2 - TRBJ1-1 TRBD1
CASSYSEVGELFF TRBV6-2/TRBV6-3 many TRBJ2-2 -
CASSDRRSYEQYF TRBV25-1 - TRBJ2-7 -
CASSMESRENYEQYF TRBV19 - TRBJ2-7 -
CASSFYNEQYF TRBV28 - TRBJ2-7 -
CASRRQTQDYGYTF TRBV6-5 - TRBJ1-2 -
CASSLAGTGATEAFF TRBV5-1 - TRBJ1-1 TRBD1
CAWSVLAGGNEQFF TRBV30 - TRBJ2-1 TRBD2
CASIPACKTEAFF TRBV23-1 - TRBJ1-1 -
CSAGRSDRVNSPLHF TRBV20-1 - TRBJ1-6 TRBD1
CASSYGVQNSYEQYF TRBV6-2/TRBV6-3 once TRBJ2-7 -
CASSATRGGYNEQFF TRBV12-3/TRBV12-4 - TRBJ2-1 -
CASSSGTGNTEAFF TRBV5-1 - TRBJ1-1 TRBD1
CASSSRGQGRTYEQYF TRBV7-2 - TRBJ2-7 TRBD1
CASSPPQEGVYNEQFF TRBV6-1 - TRBJ2-1 -
CASSSQGYTEAFF TRBV5-4 few TRBJ1-1 TRBD1
CSAAGTSGKVAYNEQFF TRBV29-1 - TRBJ2-1 TRBD2
CAWKVRGTLGPWDTQYF TRBV30 - TRBJ2-3 -
CASSQKGQDNEKLFF TRBV23-1 - TRBJ1-4 TRBD1
CASSQDAGGNQPQHF TRBV3-1 - TRBJ1-5 -
CSVDGRGNTIYF TRBV29-1 - TRBJ1-3 -
CASSPLIKGGFNEKLFF TRBV4-3 - TRBJ1-4 -
CAATSLIFSNTGELFF TRBV6-1 once TRBJ2-2 -
CASSPVAGSTDTQYF TRBV18 few TRBJ2-3 TRBD2
CSARDSAQTGQYNSPLHF TRBV20-1 - TRBJ1-6 TRBD1
CATRGRGLNTGELFF TRBV10-3 - TRBJ2-2 TRBD1
CSAEDSRRAQPQHF TRBV20-1 - TRBJ1-5 -